The 2 T cell receptor beta chains presented below share a single source sample, sequenced in a study of T cell repertoires in cytomegalovirus infection. TCRdb analysed the reads with MiXCR anew, one entry per CDR3 protein. Of hundreds of thousands of distinct CDR3 sequences listed, about a sixth were seen once; the top ten hold under 9%. The sample comprised PBMCs. These receptors were collected from a human donor in good health (CMV status not recorded). Some clones in this sample may be carry-over from other donors' samples.

A few counts support this clonotype. This chain uses TRBV29-1 with TRBJ2-3, with D uncertain. CDR1 and CDR2 (germline): SQVTM, ANQGSEA. V lost 3 bases and J 6 bases, leaving 7 bases between the germline ends. This CDR3 has 11 residues. CDR3: CSVDLSDTQYF. CDR3 nucleotides: TGCAGCGTTGATTTGAGCGATACGCAGTATTTT.

This chain links TRBV11-2 with TRBJ1-1; D not resolved. Trimming pared 7 bases from V and 3 bases from J, leaving 12 bases between. The CDR3 length is 13 residues. Germline V gives CDR1 SGHAT, CDR2 FQNNGV. CDR3 protein: CASTLMQDTEAFF. The DNA for the CDR3 is TGTGCCAGCACCCTAATGCAGGACACTGAAGCTTTCTTT.